A single sample gave rise to the 11 T cell receptor beta chains below, sequenced in a study of cytomegalovirus exposure and HLA in healthy donors. PCR primers comprised 60 Vbeta and 13 Jbeta primers. The assay was immunoSEQ multiplex PCR, and TCRdb's table has in-frame clones only and misses some. The ten most abundant clones cover approximately 5.7% of a sample with about 88,000 clones. Sequenced input: PBMCs. The receptors shown here come from a girl under 18 in good health and CMV-seropositive.

The rearrangement links TRBV6-5 to TRBJ2-3; 9 bases match TRBD1. Per the germline V gene, CDR1 is MNHEY and CDR2 is SVGAGI. The CDR3 has 15 residues. The V gene end was trimmed by 6 bases and the J gene end by 1 base; junction bases not matched to a gene: 5. The CDR3 DNA follows: TGTGCCAGCAGCCGCCGGACAGGGGGCACAGATACGCAGTATTTT. Translated: CASSRRTGGTDTQYF.

The chain recombines TRBV30 with TRBJ1-2, with a tentative D call TRBD1 (6 bases). This CDR3 comprises 13 residues. CDR1 and CDR2 (germline): GTSNPN, SVGIG (reference sequence). V lost 3 bases, J lost 7 bases, and 15 bases lay in between. CDR3 DNA: TGTGCCTGGAGCGCCCGTCAAGGGGGTGGCTACACCTTC. Translation: CAWSARQGGGYTF.

The CDR3 region is CASSVLAGGGFYEQYF. CDR3 nucleotide sequence: TGTGCCAGCAGCGTATTAGCGGGGGGAGGCTTCTACGAGCAGTACTTC. The chain joins TRBV9 to TRBJ2-7; the match to TRBD2 covers 10 bases. Per germline, CDR1 SGDLS and CDR2 YYNGEE. This CDR3 contains 16 residues. Trimming at V came to 1 base and at J to 3 bases, leaving 7 bases not matched to a gene.

CDR3 DNA sequence: TGTGCCAGCAGCGAGGCGGGGGTCTACACCGGGGAGCTGTTTTTT. It yields the protein CASSEAGVYTGELFF. The chain links TRBV5-4 to TRBJ2-2; 7 bases match TRBD2. Germline V gene data show CDR1 as SGHNT and CDR2 as YYREEE (reference sequence). The V segment lost 4 bases and the J segment 3 bases; nucleotides outside the gene matches: 6. The CDR3 runs to 15 residues.

The rearrangement uses TRBV13 and TRBJ2-1, with 8 bases fitting TRBD2. V shed 1 base and J 3 bases; nucleotides not matched to a gene: 5. In germline, CDR1 is PRHDT, CDR2 FYEKMQ (reference sequence). This CDR3 comprises 16 residues. The CDR3 loop is CASSLAPGGLYNEQFF. CDR3 bases: TGTGCCAGCAGCTTAGCCCCGGGGGGGCTCTACAATGAGCAGTTCTTC.

This chain links TRBV5-1 with TRBJ1-1; 7 nucleotides agree with TRBD1. V was pared by 3 bases and J by 3 bases, with 11 bases of the junction left unmatched. Germline values: CDR1 SGHRS, CDR2 YFSETQ. The CDR3 is made up of 16 amino acids. The chain's CDR3 is CASSYRQGGEDTEAFF. The CDR3 DNA reads as TGCGCCAGCAGCTATAGACAGGGTGGAGAGGACACTGAAGCTTTCTTT.

The chain joins TRBV9 to TRBJ2-2; 12 bases map to TRBD2. The V and J ends lost 0 bases and 8 bases, in that order; junction bases with no gene match: 11. This CDR3 region has 18 residues. Germline V gene lookup returns CDR1 SGDLS and CDR2 YYNGEE. For the CDR3, the DNA is TGTGCCAGCAGCGTAGGGCCCCTAGCGGGAGGGACGGCGGGGGAGCTGTTTTTT. It specifies CASSVGPLAGGTAGELFF.

The chain uses TRBV6-5 and TRBJ2-7; 9 positions agree with TRBD2. The V gene's germline CDR1 is MNHEY and CDR2 SVGAGI. This CDR3 contains 14 residues. The V segment lost 7 bases and the J segment 3 bases; nucleotides outside the gene matches: 7. CDR3 amino acids: CASTRAGGVYEQYF. The CDR3, as DNA: TGTGCCAGCACCCGAGCGGGGGGAGTCTACGAGCAGTACTTC.

The chain joins TRBV5-6 to TRBJ2-3; D not resolved. The V gene lost 4 bases and the J gene lost 14 bases, with 20 bases spanning the gap. There are 13 residues in the CDR3. Germline CDR1 is SGHDT and CDR2 is YYEEEE. CDR3 amino acids: CASSPGVAVIRYF. In DNA form, the CDR3 reads TGTGCCAGCAGCCCGGGTGTAGCTGTCATAAGGTATTTT.

The chain is built from TRBV7-3 and TRBJ2-5; 7 bases agree with TRBD1. The CDR3 totals 15 residues. CDR1 and CDR2 from the germline V gene are SGHTA and FQGTGA. Losses at the gene ends were 5 bases for V and 4 bases for J; bases not matched to a gene: 10. In DNA, the CDR3 is TGTGCCAGCAGCCTCGGGACAGACCGTCGAGAGACCCAGTACTTC. Translating gives CASSLGTDRRETQYF.

This chain links TRBV5-6 with TRBJ2-4, with D perhaps TRBD1 (7 bases). The CDR3 consists of 13 residues. V lost 2 bases to trimming and J lost 9 bases, with 12 bases between them. Germline CDR1 and CDR2: SGHDT and YYEEEE. CDR3 sequence: CASSFPGGGIQYF. The CDR3 DNA sequence: TGTGCCAGCAGCTTCCCAGGGGGAGGCATTCAGTACTTC.